This TCR beta chain originates from a study of shared clonotypes between healthy human individuals. The assay was immunoSEQ multiplex PCR, and TCRdb's table has in-frame clones only and misses some. The repertoire includes hundreds of thousands of clones, 90% to 98% of them detected once, and around 0.3% sits in the top ten. This CDR3 has 18 amino acids. CDR1 is SSHAT, CDR2 FNYEAQ, per germline (reference sequence). This clone appeared a single time. The junction differs from germline at one of its ends, possibly a read error. This receptor was obtained from a man aged 25 to 45 in good health. This rearrangement joins TRBV7-7 to TRBJ2-1; 7 bases are a match to TRBD2. Material for sequencing was memory CD8+ T cells sorted from blood. Stated subset: CD45RO+ cells pooled with CCR7-negative TemRA cells. The CDR3 region is CASSLAGGLVSSYNEQFF. The CDR3 DNA sequence: TGTGCTAGCAGCTTAGCTGGCGGACTAGTCAGCTCCTACAATGAGCAGTTCTTC.